Presented here are 21 T cell receptor beta chains from one specimen sequenced in a study of T and B cells in COVID-19 patients. TRB was amplified from approximately 250-500 ng of blood genomic DNA. Multiplex PCR with BIOMED2 TRB-A/B primer pools amplified TRB rearrangements. From the multiplex PCR reads, TCRdb called clonotypes with MiXCR, one entry per CDR3 protein. The data show around 15,000 distinct CDR3 sequences, approximately 30% seen once. Sequenced: blood. The receptors were sampled from a human donor who had recovered from COVID-19.

This chain joins TRBV18 and TRBJ2-5, with 10 bases matching TRBD1. CDR1 is KGHSH, CDR2 LQKENI, per germline. Unmatched junction bases numbered 11, after V lost 2 bases and J lost 2 bases. The length of the CDR3 is 18 residues. CDR3 residues: CASSPGGAGQGKQETQYF. The CDR3 region has the DNA TGTGCCAGCTCACCAGGGGGCGCGGGACAGGGGAAACAAGAGACCCAGTACTTC.

The chain employs TRBV11-1 and TRBJ1-1; unclear D gene. There are 16 residues in the CDR3. Germline V CDR1 and CDR2: SGHAT, FQDESV (reference sequence). V was cut by 5 bases and J by 0 bases, with 16 bases left in between. The CDR3 loop is CASSQGSGQLNTEAFF. In DNA, the CDR3 is TGTGCCAGCAGCCAAGGATCCGGCCAACTGAACACTGAAGCTTTCTTT.

By share, this clonotype counts as medium-sized. The rearrangement joins TRBV27 to TRBJ2-1, with D perhaps being TRBD1 or TRBD2 (6 bases each). With 5 bases removed from V and 6 bases from J, the gap between germline ends came to 17 bases. Germline CDR1 reads MNHEY; CDR2 reads SMNVEV (reference sequence). This CDR3 is 15 amino acids long. The CDR3 protein is CASSALGGASNEQFF. CDR3 nucleotides: TGTGCCAGCAGTGCCCTCGGGGGCGCGTCCAATGAGCAGTTCTTC.

The chain carries TRBV7-6 and TRBJ2-3, with D possibly matching TRBD1 (6 bases). Germline V gene sequence: CDR1 SGHVS, CDR2 FNYEAQ. The CDR3 has 15 residues. Trimming cost V 5 bases and J 6 bases, with 18 bases left between them. The CDR3 DNA reads as TGTGCCAGCAGCGTGTCCCGGACAGTAATCGATACGCAGTATTTT. It specifies CASSVSRTVIDTQYF.

This clonotype has only a few counts. The rearrangement links TRBV10-3 to TRBJ1-4, with D possibly matching TRBD1 (6 bases). There are 14 residues in the CDR3. Trimming stripped 7 bases from V and 4 bases from J, with 13 bases between. The germline V gene has CDR1 ENHRY and CDR2 SYGVKD. The CDR3 DNA reads as TGTGCCATCACCCCGGGGGGCAATAATGAAAAACTGTTTTTT. This gives the protein CAITPGGNNEKLFF.

This rearrangement joins TRBV18 to TRBJ2-1; TRBD2 is a possible D gene (5 bases). The CDR3 is made up of 15 amino acids. V was pared by 3 bases and J by 7 bases, with 16 bases between. Germline CDR1 is KGHSH and CDR2 is LQKENI. The CDR3 DNA reads as TGTGCCAGCTCACCCGTTTTTGGTGAGCGGAATGAGCAGTTCTTC. Its translation is CASSPVFGERNEQFF.

There are a few counts of this clonotype. V usage is TRBV5-6 and J usage is TRBJ2-7; 10 bases are shared with TRBD2. The CDR3 has 16 amino acids. The junction had 4 bases not matched to a gene; V was cut back by 0 bases and J by 1 base. Germline lookup yields CDR1 SGHDT and CDR2 YYEEEE. The CDR3 loop reads CASSLGLAGVSYEQYF. Here the CDR3 DNA reads TGTGCCAGCAGCTTGGGCCTAGCGGGGGTATCCTACGAGCAGTACTTC.

In DNA form, the CDR3 reads TGTGCCAGCAGCCCTAGGGACAGGGGCGGCGAGACCCAGTACTTC. Translation: CASSPRDRGGETQYF. The V call is TRBV7-9, the J call TRBJ2-5, with 10 bases lining up with TRBD1. V gave up 5 bases and J gave up 5 bases; unmatched junction bases: 8. Germline V CDR1 and CDR2: SEHNR, FQNEAQ (reference sequence). The CDR3 covers 15 residues.

This clonotype was seen once. This chain uses TRBV19 with TRBJ2-2; TRBD1 agrees at 7 bases. The germline gives CDR1 LNHDA, CDR2 SQIVND (reference sequence). CDR3 length: 13 residues. V was pared by 3 bases and J by 8 bases, with 3 bases of the junction left unmatched. The CDR3 bases are TGTGCCAGTAGTATCCGGGGACAGGGGGAGCTGTTTTTT. Translating it yields CASSIRGQGELFF.

This clonotype ranks as medium-sized. The chain combines TRBV18 with TRBJ2-3, with 11 bases fitting TRBD2. The CDR3 spans 16 residues. Looked up from germline, CDR1 is KGHSH and CDR2 is LQKENI. V dropped 0 bases and J dropped 1; count of bases not matched to a gene: 0. Here the CDR3 DNA reads TGTGCCAGCTCACCACCGACTAGCGGGGGCACAGATACGCAGTATTTT. As protein: CASSPPTSGGTDTQYF.

Within the sample, this clonotype is medium-sized. The chain employs TRBV19 and TRBJ2-3; 7 bases are shared with TRBD1. The trim removed 3 bases at V and 4 bases at J, leaving 4 bases unmatched. Germline CDR1 is LNHDA and CDR2 is SQIVND (reference sequence). This CDR3 spans 14 amino acids. The DNA for the CDR3 is TGTGCCAGTAGTATGGACAGGATTGCAGATACGCAGTATTTT. This codes for CASSMDRIADTQYF. The full variable domain, completed using reference TRBV19 and TRBJ2-3, is DGGITQSPKYLFRKEGQNVTLSCEQNLNHDAMYWYRQDPGQGLRLIYYSQIVNDFQKGDIAEGYSVSREKKESFPLTVTSAQKNPTAFYLCASSMDRIADTQYFGPGTRLTVL.

The chain couples TRBV5-6 to TRBJ1-5, with 11 nucleotides matching TRBD1. V lost 4 bases, J lost 5 bases, and 8 bases stayed unmatched. The CDR3 has 16 residues. CDR1 is SGHDT, CDR2 YYEEEE, per germline. As DNA, the CDR3 is TGTGCCAGCAGCCACTGGACAGGGGGCTACGATCAGCCCCAGCATTTT. It yields the protein CASSHWTGGYDQPQHF.

This rearrangement joins TRBV20-1 to TRBJ2-7; no reliable D call. Trimming shortened V by 0 bases and J by 5 bases, and 17 bases separated the two germline ends. Germline CDR1 DFQATT, CDR2 SNEGSKA (reference sequence). The CDR3 has 15 residues. The CDR3 DNA sequence: TGCAGTGCTAGAGATTCCAAGGTGAACCTCCACGAGCAGTACTTC. It yields the protein CSARDSKVNLHEQYF.

J is TRBJ2-4 and V is TRBV11-2; TRBD1 agrees at 7 bases. Trimming removed 4 bases from V and 2 bases from J; junction bases left unmatched: 8. CDR1 SGHAT and CDR2 FQNNGV come from the germline V gene. This CDR3 spans 16 amino acids. The CDR3 sequence: CASSSRQGGTKNIQYF. The CDR3 nucleotides are TGTGCCAGCAGCTCCCGACAGGGTGGGACCAAAAACATTCAGTACTTC. The full variable domain, its missing parts supplied by reference TRBV11-2 and TRBJ2-4, is EAGVAQSPRYKIIEKRQSVAFWCNPISGHATLYWYQQILGQGPKLLIQFQNNGVVDDSQLPKDRFSAERLKGVDSTLKIQPAKLEDSAVYLCASSSRQGGTKNIQYFGAGTRLSVL.

This clonotype was seen repeatedly, ten times or more. The chain joins TRBV19 to TRBJ1-2; no firm D call. Per germline, CDR1 LNHDA and CDR2 SQIVND (reference sequence). V lost 6 bases to trimming and J lost 0 bases, with 14 bases between them. This CDR3 has 15 amino acids. The CDR3 here is CASRGREGANYGYTF. CDR3 DNA sequence: TGTGCCAGTAGAGGCCGGGAGGGTGCTAACTATGGCTACACCTTC.

This clonotype has only a few counts. J is TRBJ2-1 and V is TRBV7-2, with D possibly being TRBD1 or TRBD2 (6 bases each). Trimming took 2 bases from V and 4 from J, leaving 12 bases between them. The CDR3 covers 15 residues. Germline V gene sequence: CDR1 SGHTA, CDR2 FQGNSA. CDR3 nucleotide sequence: TGTGCCAGCAGCTTAACCCCGGGGGCTTACAATGAGCAGTTCTTC. The encoded protein is CASSLTPGAYNEQFF. Full variable domain (rest looked up from reference TRBV7-2 and TRBJ2-1): GAGVSQSPSNKVTEKGKDVELRCDPISGHTALYWYRQSLGQGLEFLIYFQGNSAPDKSGLPSDRFSAERTGGSVSTLTIQRTQQEDSAVYLCASSLTPGAYNEQFFGPGTRLTVL.

The V and J genes are TRBV20-1 and TRBJ1-4, with D possibly TRBD1 on 6 matching bases. The germline gives CDR1 DFQATT, CDR2 SNEGSKA (reference sequence). Trimming took 5 bases from V and 8 from J, leaving 15 bases between them. The CDR3 totals 13 residues. The CDR3 reads CSAEGGGREKLFF. For the CDR3, the DNA is TGCAGTGCTGAGGGGGGGGGGCGCGAAAAACTGTTTTTT.

This clonotype was seen a handful of times. The CDR3 sequence: CASSLTRVSSYNEQFF. The CDR3 DNA reads as TGTGCCAGCAGCTTAACGAGGGTAAGCTCCTACAATGAGCAGTTCTTC. This chain connects TRBV7-2 to TRBJ2-1; D might be TRBD2 (5 bases). Trimming removed 2 bases at V and 0 bases at J, with 11 bases between. The CDR3 loop spans 16 amino acids. Germline CDR1 and CDR2: SGHTA and FQGNSA.

This clonotype is classed as medium-sized. The chain carries TRBV30 and TRBJ1-2; D possibly corresponds to TRBD1 (5 bases). Per the germline V gene, CDR1 is GTSNPN and CDR2 is SVGIG (reference sequence). There are 13 residues in the CDR3. Trimming pared 0 bases from V and 4 bases from J, leaving 9 bases between. The CDR3: CAWSVGTVYGYTF. The DNA of the CDR3 is TGTGCCTGGAGTGTCGGGACGGTCTATGGCTACACCTTC.

The V call is TRBV7-3, the J call TRBJ2-1; D is ambiguous. The ends were cut back, 3 bases at V and 7 bases at J, with 10 bases in the middle. The CDR3 extends over 13 amino acids. CDR1 and CDR2 from the germline V gene are SGHTA and FQGTGA. The CDR3 DNA is TGTGCCAGCAGCTTGGAATCGGGTAATGAGCAGTTCTTC. Translated: CASSLESGNEQFF. Looking up the rest from reference TRBV7-3 and TRBJ2-1 gives the full variable domain: GAGVSQTPSNKVTEKGKYVELRCDPISGHTALYWYRQSLGQGPEFLIYFQGTGAADDSGLPNDRFFAVRPEGSVSTLKIQRTERGDSAVYLCASSLESGNEQFFGPGTRLTVL.

As concerns this clonotype: This likely comes from a read error, as the CDR3 has no conserved phenylalanine or tryptophan at its end. The V gene is TRBV24-1, the J gene TRBJ2-1; weak D call: TRBD2 (6 bases). In germline, CDR1 is KGHDR, CDR2 SFDVKD. V was cut by 7 bases and J by 5 bases, with 20 bases left in between. The CDR3 totals 16 residues. The CDR3 sequence is CATRDPVAASDNEQFV. The CDR3 DNA follows: TGTGCCACCAGGGACCCTGTAGCGGCATCCGACAATGAGCAGTTCGTC.